The present TCR beta chain was sequenced within a study of blood T cell repertoires in COVID-19. Overall study context: PBMCs, B-cell-depleted T cells, or T cells provided the cDNA or gDNA that made up the material.

The assay was immunoSEQ multiplex PCR, and TCRdb's table has in-frame clones only and misses some. The sample records under 400,000 clones, roughly 88% being singletons. The CDR3 consists of 16 residues. Trimming took off 6 bases at V and 7 bases at J, with 24 bases between the two ends. Germline V gives CDR1 SGHDN, CDR2 FVKESK. The chain recombines TRBV14 with TRBJ1-2, with D uncertain. What was sequenced was peripheral blood. The TCR sequence derives from a woman aged 30 to 39 with COVID-19, enrolled during active disease. The CDR3 sequence is CASRSLRESKLGGYTF. CDR3 sequence (DNA): TGTGCCAGCAGGTCCCTCCGGGAGAGCAAGTTAGGTGGCTACACCTTC.